The entry below gives a single T cell receptor (beta chain) sequence along with its context. The table came from immunoSEQ multiplex PCR; TCRdb's copy has only in-frame clones and leaves some out. Of about 1.5 million clones listed, around 97% are singletons. These data come from a study of shared clonotypes between healthy human individuals. CDR3 length equals 16 residues. Looked up from germline, CDR1 is SGDLS and CDR2 is YYNGEE. Trimming took 0 bases from V and 0 from J, leaving 10 bases between them. The specimen sequenced was naive CD4+ T cells sorted from blood. Described subset: CD45RA+ positively selected. The gene calls are TRBV9 and TRBJ2-1; unclear D gene. The clonotype was recovered from a man aged 30 to 45 in good health. The CDR3 sequence: CASSVGRKSSYNEQFF. DNA of the CDR3: TGTGCCAGCAGCGTAGGTAGAAAGAGCTCCTACAATGAGCAGTTCTTC.